The present TCR beta chain was sequenced within a study of T cell clusters in autoimmune cytopenias. Overall study results and limits: TRB repertoire shifts in secondary cytopenia and chronic lymphocytic leukemia mostly reflected lymphoma, not autoimmunity. Primary autoimmune cytopenia patients appeared to lack physiological T cell clusters present in healthy donors.

Regarding this clonotype: No antigen is known for it.

TRB was amplified from about 270 ng of peripheral blood genomic DNA per sample. TRB rearrangements were amplified by touch-down multiplex PCR with mixed TRB-A/B primers. For each CDR3 protein, TCRdb gives one entry from its re-call of the multiplex PCR reads, without DNA. This sample carries about 560 distinct CDR3 sequences, with under 30% going to the ten biggest clones. The sample consisted of peripheral blood. The source is a human donor with an autoimmune cytopenia or autoimmune hepatitis (not recorded which).

The CDR3 loop reads CASSPTGGWADTQYF. The chain employs TRBV28 and TRBJ2-3; with no DNA, the TCRdb D assignment of TRBD1 cannot be verified. Germline CDR1 MDHEN, CDR2 SYDVKM. This CDR3 region has 15 residues.